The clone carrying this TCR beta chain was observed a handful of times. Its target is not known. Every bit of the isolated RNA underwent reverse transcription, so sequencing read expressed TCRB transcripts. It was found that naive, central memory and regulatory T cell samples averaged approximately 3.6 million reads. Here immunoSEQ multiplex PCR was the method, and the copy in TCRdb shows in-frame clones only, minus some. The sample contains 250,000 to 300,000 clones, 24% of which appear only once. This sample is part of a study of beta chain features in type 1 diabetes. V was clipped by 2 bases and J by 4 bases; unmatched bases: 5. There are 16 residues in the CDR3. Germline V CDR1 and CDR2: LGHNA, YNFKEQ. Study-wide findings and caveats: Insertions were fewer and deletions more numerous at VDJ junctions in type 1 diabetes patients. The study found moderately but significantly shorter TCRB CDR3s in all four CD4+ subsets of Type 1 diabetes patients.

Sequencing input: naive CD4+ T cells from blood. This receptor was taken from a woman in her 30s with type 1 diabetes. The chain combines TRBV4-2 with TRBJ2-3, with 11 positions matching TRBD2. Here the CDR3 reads CASSQPTSGIPDTQYF. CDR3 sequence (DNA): TGTGCCAGCAGCCAACCGACTAGCGGGATCCCAGATACGCAGTATTTT.